This T cell receptor beta chain emerged from a study of PD-L1 blockade in urothelial cancer. Spiking each PCR with synthetic TCR analog templates was performed. TCRdb's copy holds only in-frame clones and misses some; the assay was immunoSEQ multiplex PCR. This table holds 50,000 or so clones, about 72% found once. Germline values: CDR1 KGHSH, CDR2 LQKENI. With 6 bases clipped from V and 2 bases from J, the junction kept 3 bases outside the gene matches. The CDR3 runs 13 residues. The TCR was taken from a man between 65 and 85 years old with urothelial cancer. The sequences come from PBMCs, collected around atezolizumab (anti-PD-L1) treatment. V usage is TRBV18 and J usage is TRBJ1-2; 7 positions match TRBD1. CDR3 sequence (DNA): TGTGCCAGCTCCCCGGACAGGAACTATGGCTACACCTTC. Translation gives CASSPDRNYGYTF.